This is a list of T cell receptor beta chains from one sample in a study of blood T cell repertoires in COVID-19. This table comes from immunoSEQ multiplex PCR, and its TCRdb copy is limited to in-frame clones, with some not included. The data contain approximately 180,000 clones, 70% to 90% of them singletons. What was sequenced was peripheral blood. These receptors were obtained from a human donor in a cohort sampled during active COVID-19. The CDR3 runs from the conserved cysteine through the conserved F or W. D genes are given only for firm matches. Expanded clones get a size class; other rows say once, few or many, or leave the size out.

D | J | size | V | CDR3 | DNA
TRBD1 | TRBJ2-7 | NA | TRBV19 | CASSQQGATYEQYF | TGTGCCAGTAGTCAGCAGGGGGCTACCTACGAGCAGTACTTC
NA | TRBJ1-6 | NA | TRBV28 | CASSLAAKGNSPLHF | TGTGCCAGCAGTTTAGCGGCCAAGGGGAATTCACCCCTCCACTTT
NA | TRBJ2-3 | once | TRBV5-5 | CASSFRTATDTQYF | TGTGCCAGCAGCTTTAGGACTGCTACAGATACGCAGTATTTT
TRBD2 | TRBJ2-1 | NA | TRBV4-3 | CASSQDLVLAGRQSSYNEQFF | TGCGCCAGCAGCCAAGATTTGGTACTAGCGGGGCGTCAGAGCTCCTACAATGAGCAGTTCTTC
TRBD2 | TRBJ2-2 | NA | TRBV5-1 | CASSLLRGGQGTGELFF | TGCGCCAGCAGCCTCCTCCGCGGGGGGCAGGGTACCGGGGAGCTGTTTTTT
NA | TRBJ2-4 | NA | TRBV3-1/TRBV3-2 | CASSQTGIAAKNIQYF | TGTGCCAGCAGCCAAACGGGAATTGCGGCCAAAAACATTCAGTACTTC
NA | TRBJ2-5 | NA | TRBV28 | CASSPSGVQETQYF | TGTGCCAGCAGTCCCTCCGGGGTCCAAGAGACCCAGTACTTC
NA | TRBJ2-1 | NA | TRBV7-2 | CASSLPGGEQFF | TGTGCCAGCAGCCTTCCGGGTGGTGAGCAGTTCTTC
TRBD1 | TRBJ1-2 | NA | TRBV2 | CASSERQGAGYGYTF | TGTGCCAGCAGTGAACGGCAGGGGGCAGGCTATGGCTACACCTTC
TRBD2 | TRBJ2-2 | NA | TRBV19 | CASSTSGLTGELFF | TGTGCCAGTAGCACTAGCGGACTAACCGGGGAGCTGTTTTTT
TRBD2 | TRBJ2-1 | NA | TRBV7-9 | CASSLFAGTSGEQFF | TGTGCCAGCAGCTTATTCGCGGGTACTAGCGGTGAGCAGTTCTTC
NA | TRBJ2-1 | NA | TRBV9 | CASSVATYNEQFF | TGTGCCAGCAGCGTAGCCACTTACAATGAGCAGTTCTTC
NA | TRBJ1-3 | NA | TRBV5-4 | CASSPNPTGLSAGNTIYF | TGTGCCAGCAGCCCCAATCCCACAGGGTTATCCGCAGGAAACACCATATATTTT
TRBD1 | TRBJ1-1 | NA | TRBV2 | CASSEPSDRGGGAFF | TGTGCCAGCAGTGAACCTTCGGACAGGGGGGGTGGAGCTTTCTTT
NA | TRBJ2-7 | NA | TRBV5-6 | CASSLGEYEQYF | TGTGCCAGCAGCTTGGGAGAGTACGAGCAGTACTTC
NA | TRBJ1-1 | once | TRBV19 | CASSTRVRPEAFF | TGTGCCAGTAGTACTCGGGTTAGGCCTGAAGCTTTCTTT
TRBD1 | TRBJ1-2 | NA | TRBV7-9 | CASSLARTGTYGYTF | TGTGCCAGCAGCTTAGCTAGGACAGGCACCTATGGCTACACCTTC
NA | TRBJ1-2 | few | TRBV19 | CASSADQGSRSGGYTF | TGTGCCAGTAGTGCGGACCAGGGGTCTCGGTCGGGCGGCTACACCTTC
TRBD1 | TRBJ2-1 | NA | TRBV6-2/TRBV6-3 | CASSYRGGQGIKNEQFF | TGTGCCAGCAGTTACCGGGGGGGACAGGGGATAAAGAATGAGCAGTTCTTC
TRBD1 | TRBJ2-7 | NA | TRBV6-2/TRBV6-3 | CASSSRISGTGPRSGHEQYF | TGTGCCAGCAGTTCTCGAATCTCCGGGACAGGGCCCCGTTCTGGCCACGAGCAGTACTTC
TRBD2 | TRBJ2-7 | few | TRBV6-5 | CASSYGEGTYEQYF | TGTGCCAGCAGTTACGGGGAGGGGACCTACGAGCAGTACTTC
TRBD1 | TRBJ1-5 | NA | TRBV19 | CASKTRGNNQPQHF | TGTGCCAGTAAAACCAGGGGGAACAATCAGCCCCAGCATTTT
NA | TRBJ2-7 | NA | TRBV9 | CASSVTSTSHEQYF | TGTGCCAGCAGCGTAACTAGTACGTCCCACGAGCAGTACTTC
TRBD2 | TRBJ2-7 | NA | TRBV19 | CASSIGASLAENYEQYF | TGTGCCAGTAGTATTGGGGCCTCACTAGCGGAGAACTACGAGCAGTACTTC
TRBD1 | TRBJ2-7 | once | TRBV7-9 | CASSAPGQTSYEQYF | TGTGCCAGCAGCGCCCCGGGACAGACCTCCTACGAGCAGTACTTC
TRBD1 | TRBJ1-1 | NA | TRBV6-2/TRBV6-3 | CASSYGDRVFSEAFF | TGTGCCAGCAGTTACGGGGACAGGGTTTTTTCTGAAGCTTTCTTT
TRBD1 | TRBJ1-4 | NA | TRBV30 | CAWSYRGTNEKLFF | TGTGCCTGGAGTTACAGGGGGACTAATGAAAAACTGTTTTTT
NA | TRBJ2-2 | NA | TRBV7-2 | CASGLVRTGELFF | TGTGCCAGCGGCTTAGTTCGCACCGGGGAGCTGTTTTTT
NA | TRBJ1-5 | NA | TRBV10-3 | CAIIRGSNQPQHF | TGTGCCATCATCCGGGGATCCAATCAGCCCCAGCATTTT
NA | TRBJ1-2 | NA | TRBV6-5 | CASSKTGSKGYTF | TGTGCCAGCAGTAAAACAGGGTCGAAGGGCTACACCTTC
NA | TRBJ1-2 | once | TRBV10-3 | CAISEATNYGYTF | TGTGCCATCAGTGAGGCCACAAACTATGGCTACACCTTC
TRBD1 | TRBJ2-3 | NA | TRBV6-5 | CASSGTGTDTQYF | TGTGCCAGTTCCGGGACAGGGACAGATACGCAGTATTTT
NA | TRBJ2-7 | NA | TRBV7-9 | CASSLVTGLGYEQYF | TGTGCCAGCAGCTTAGTAACAGGGTTAGGGTACGAGCAGTACTTC
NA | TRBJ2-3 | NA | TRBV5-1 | CASSLAQIAITDTQYF | TGCGCCAGCAGCTTGGCACAGATAGCGATCACAGATACGCAGTATTTT
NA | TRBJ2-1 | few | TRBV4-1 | CASSQDAGLLYNEQFF | TGCGCCAGCAGCCAAGACGCGGGCCTTCTTTACAATGAGCAGTTCTTC
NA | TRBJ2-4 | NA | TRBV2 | CASSDQARGAKNIQYF | TGTGCCAGCAGTGATCAAGCCCGGGGAGCCAAAAACATTCAGTACTTC
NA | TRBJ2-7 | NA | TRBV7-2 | CASSSGPSYEQYF | TGTGCCAGCAGCTCGGGTCCCTCCTACGAGCAGTACTTC
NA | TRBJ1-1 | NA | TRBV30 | CAWSTTGTTKAFF | TGTGCCTGGAGTACGACCGGGACAACCAAAGCTTTCTTT
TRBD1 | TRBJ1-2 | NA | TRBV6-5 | CASSSLTGGYGYTF | TGTGCCAGCAGTTCCCTAACAGGGGGTTATGGTTACACCTTC
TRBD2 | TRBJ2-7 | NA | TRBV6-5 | CASSPGGRGGYEQYF | TGTGCCAGCAGCCCCGGGGGACGGGGGGGATACGAGCAGTACTTC
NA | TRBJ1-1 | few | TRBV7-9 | CASSQFTGNTEAFF | TGTGCCAGCAGTCAATTCACAGGGAACACTGAAGCTTTCTTT
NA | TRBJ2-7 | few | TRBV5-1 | CASSLGRDYEQYF | TGCGCCAGCAGCTTGGGCAGGGACTACGAGCAGTACTTC
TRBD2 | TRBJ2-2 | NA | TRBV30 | CAWSRGRGTGELFF | TGTGCCTGGAGTCGCGGGAGGGGGACCGGGGAGCTGTTTTTT
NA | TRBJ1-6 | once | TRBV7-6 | CASSLIWHSYNSPLHF | TGTGCCAGCAGCTTAATCTGGCACTCCTATAATTCACCCCTCCACTTT
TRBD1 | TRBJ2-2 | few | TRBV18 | CASSPGQGNTGELFF | TGTGCCAGCTCACCAGGACAGGGGAACACCGGGGAGCTGTTTTTT
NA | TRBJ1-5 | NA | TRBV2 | CASIPDTSRPQHF | TGTGCCAGCATCCCGGACACCTCACGGCCCCAGCATTTT
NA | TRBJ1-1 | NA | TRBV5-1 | CASSPISASEAFF | TGCGCCAGCAGCCCTATTTCCGCCTCGGAAGCTTTCTTT
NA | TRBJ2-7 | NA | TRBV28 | CASSLKGGSYEQYF | TGTGCCAGCAGTTTAAAAGGGGGCTCCTACGAGCAGTACTTC
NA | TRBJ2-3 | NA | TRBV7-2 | CASSRSGITDTQYF | TGTGCCAGCAGCCGTTCCGGGATCACAGATACGCAGTATTTT
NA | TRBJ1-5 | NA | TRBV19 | CASHGFFNQPQHF | TGTGCCAGTCACGGGTTCTTCAATCAGCCCCAGCATTTT